The 22 T cell receptor beta chains presented below share a single source sample, sequenced in a study of beta chain features in type 1 diabetes. The authors reverse transcribed all of the isolated RNA, so sequencing captured expressed TCRB transcripts. Sequencing was performed with immunoSEQ multiplex PCR; in TCRdb, only in-frame clones are kept and a portion is missing. The data show roughly 500,000 clones, around 28% seen once. Sequenced sample: naive CD4+ T cells from blood. The receptors originated from a man younger than 35 in good health.

This rearrangement joins TRBV29-1 to TRBJ2-7; D possibly corresponds to TRBD2 (6 bases). V was clipped by 7 bases and J by 6 bases, with 22 bases between them. The length of the CDR3 is 14 residues. Germline V CDR1 and CDR2: SQVTM, ANQGSEA. CDR3 amino acids: CSAGTDSFQGEQYF. CDR3 DNA sequence: TGCAGCGCCGGGACTGACTCGTTCCAGGGCGAGCAGTACTTC.

A few counts support this clone. The chain carries TRBV2 and TRBJ2-1; the match to TRBD1 covers 7 bases. Trimming at V came to 6 bases and at J to 4 bases, leaving 12 bases not matched to a gene. The CDR3 spans 16 residues. Germline loops: CDR1 SNHLY, CDR2 FYNNEI. In DNA, the CDR3 is TGTGCCAGCAGAGAATCGAGGACAGGTACTTACAATGAGCAGTTCTTC. This gives the protein CASRESRTGTYNEQFF.

CDR3 in amino acids: CATSEDRYTDTQYF. The CDR3 nucleotides are TGTGCCACCTCGGAAGACAGGTACACAGATACGCAGTATTTT. V gene TRBV15 combines with J gene TRBJ2-3; a possible D gene is TRBD1 (6 bases). V dropped 8 bases and J dropped 2 bases, with 14 bases sitting between them. CDR1 is LNHNV and CDR2 is YYDKDF in the germline V gene (reference sequence). The CDR3 has 14 amino acids.

In this sample, this clone turned up a few times. The V call is TRBV5-1, the J call TRBJ2-5; tentatively, D is TRBD2 (5 bases). Trimming removed 4 bases at V and 2 bases at J, with 9 bases between. CDR3 size: 13 residues. Germline lookup yields CDR1 SGHRS and CDR2 YFSETQ. The CDR3 nucleotides read TGCGCCAGCAGCGCCCGGAGGCAAGAGACCCAGTACTTC. It is translated as CASSARRQETQYF.

In this sample, this clone turned up a few times. This rearrangement joins TRBV7-2 to TRBJ2-1; 11 nucleotides match TRBD2. CDR1 is SGHTA, CDR2 FQGNSA, per germline. Losses at the gene ends were 5 bases for V and 2 bases for J; bases not matched to a gene: 11. The CDR3 contains 18 residues. For the CDR3, the DNA is TGTGCCAGCAGCCTGTCGACTAGCGGGATAGTCGCCTACAATGAGCAGTTCTTC. This gives the protein CASSLSTSGIVAYNEQFF.

This clone was recorded a few times. The rearrangement uses TRBV27 and TRBJ2-4; D ambiguous. Germline lookup yields CDR1 MNHEY and CDR2 SMNVEV (reference sequence). The CDR3 loop spans 15 amino acids. V was trimmed by 8 bases and J by 9 bases, leaving 23 bases between them. The CDR3 protein is CASWGVRSKNGIQYF. The CDR3 nucleotides are TGTGCCAGCTGGGGTGTGCGGTCTAAAAACGGCATTCAGTACTTC.

The J gene is TRBJ1-5, the V gene TRBV4-1, with D perhaps TRBD1 (6 bases). Trimming removed 2 bases at V and 6 bases at J, with 14 bases between. This CDR3 spans 15 amino acids. The germline gives CDR1 MGHRA, CDR2 YSYEKL. CDR3 nucleotides: TGCGCCAGCAGCCAACTGTTGGGGGCGGTTCAGCCCCAGCATTTT. It is translated as CASSQLLGAVQPQHF.

A few counts support this clone. The rearrangement joins TRBV30 to TRBJ2-3; D unclear. The CDR3 consists of 13 residues. In germline, CDR1 is GTSNPN, CDR2 SVGIG (reference sequence). The V and J ends lost 7 bases and 0 bases respectively, with 11 bases between them. CDR3 nucleotide sequence: TGTGCCTTTCTTGTCACTAGCACAGATACGCAGTATTTT. Its protein product is CAFLVTSTDTQYF. Filled out from reference TRBV30 and TRBJ2-3, the complete variable domain reads SQTIHQWPATLVQPVGSPLSLECTVEGTSNPNLYWYRQAAGRGLQLLFYSVGIGQISSEVPQNLSASRPQDRQFILSSKKLLLSDSGFYLCAFLVTSTDTQYFGPGTRLTVL.

This sequence joins TRBV9 and TRBJ2-5; D gene ambiguous. Germline V lookup: CDR1 SGDLS, CDR2 YYNGEE. Deletions cut 2 bases from V and 4 bases from J, with 12 bases between. The CDR3 contains 14 residues. The CDR3 sequence is CASSVSPTGETQYF. The CDR3 nucleotides are TGTGCCAGCAGCGTGTCCCCCACCGGAGAGACCCAGTACTTC.

This chain joins TRBV29-1 and TRBJ2-3; a possible D gene is TRBD2 (6 bases). Germline assignment: CDR1 SQVTM and CDR2 ANQGSEA. This CDR3 is 13 amino acids long. V was shortened by 4 bases and J by 2 bases, with 10 bases between the two germline ends. Written as DNA, the CDR3 is TGCAGCGTTGCAGGGAGGTCCACAGATACGCAGTATTTT. It translates to CSVAGRSTDTQYF.

The chain couples TRBV15 to TRBJ2-1; D is unclear. This CDR3 is built from 13 residues. Germline-derived CDR1 and CDR2 are LNHNV and YYDKDF (reference sequence). The V and J ends lost 1 base and 6 bases respectively, with 7 bases between them. CDR3 residues: CATSRARANEQFF. The CDR3, as DNA: TGTGCCACCAGCAGAGCGCGCGCCAATGAGCAGTTCTTC.

In this sample, this clone turned up a few times. The V call is TRBV28, the J call TRBJ1-4; TRBD1 matches 8 bases. CDR1 is MDHEN and CDR2 is SYDVKM in the germline V gene. J gave up 10 bases and V 5 bases, and 3 bases lay outside the gene matches. CDR3 length equals 12 residues. The CDR3 spells CASSDRGAKLFF. CDR3 nucleotides: TGTGCCAGCAGTGACAGGGGCGCAAAACTGTTTTTT.

Concerning this clone: This same CDR3 is encoded by further DNA sequences in the sample. The chain carries TRBV10-3 and TRBJ2-1, with D unresolved. The ends were cut back, 3 bases at V and 2 bases at J, with 5 bases in the middle. Germline V gene sequence: CDR1 ENHRY, CDR2 SYGVKD. This CDR3 comprises 13 residues. The CDR3 sequence: CAISESAYNEQFF. DNA of the CDR3: TGTGCCATCAGTGAAAGCGCCTACAATGAGCAGTTCTTC.

The chain uses TRBV4-1 and TRBJ2-3; 7 bases agree with TRBD2. The length of the CDR3 is 14 residues. After removal of 0 bases from V and 6 bases from J, the junction contained 3 bases not matched to a gene. Germline V gives CDR1 MGHRA, CDR2 YSYEKL. The CDR3 spells CASSQDEGGDTQYF. The CDR3 DNA reads as TGCGCCAGCAGCCAAGATGAGGGAGGGGATACGCAGTATTTT.

This clone appeared a few times. V is TRBV15 and J is TRBJ2-7; TRBD1 or TRBD2 may be the D gene (5 bases each). This CDR3 spans 17 amino acids. The germline CDR1 and CDR2 sequences are LNHNV and YYDKDF (reference sequence). Trimming stripped 0 bases from V and 0 bases from J, with 15 bases between. The CDR3 reads CATSRDVTGTGSYEQYF. The CDR3 DNA reads as TGTGCCACCAGCAGAGACGTCACGGGGACGGGCTCCTACGAGCAGTACTTC.

CDR3 coding DNA: TGTGCCATCAGGAACAGGGGGTTAAACACTGAAGCTTTCTTT. Translating gives CAIRNRGLNTEAFF. The V call is TRBV10-3, the J call TRBJ1-1; 8 bases agree with TRBD1. Germline assignment: CDR1 ENHRY and CDR2 SYGVKD. This CDR3 is 14 amino acids long. Trimming at V came to 6 bases and at J to 2 bases, leaving 5 bases not matched to a gene.

Only a few counts were recorded for this clone. The V and J genes are TRBV6-5 and TRBJ1-4, with D possibly TRBD1 on 5 matching bases. V was trimmed by 7 bases and J by 5 bases, leaving 11 bases between them. The CDR3 totals 13 residues. Per germline, CDR1 MNHEY and CDR2 SVGAGI. The CDR3 DNA sequence: TGTGCCAGCACGGCGACAGTAAATGAAAAACTGTTTTTT. Protein product: CASTATVNEKLFF.

This clone was found a few times. Different DNA sequences within this sample yield the same CDR3. The V gene is TRBV29-1, the J gene TRBJ2-7, with D hard to call. CDR3 length equals 11 residues. V was cut by 6 bases and J by 3 bases, with 9 bases left in between. Germline CDR1 is SQVTM and CDR2 is ANQGSEA. The CDR3 protein is CSVLTGYEQYF. The CDR3 region has the DNA TGCAGCGTCCTGACTGGCTACGAGCAGTACTTC.

This clone was detected only a few times. The chain employs TRBV28 and TRBJ2-1, with 9 bases lining up with TRBD2. CDR1 and CDR2 from the germline V gene are MDHEN and SYDVKM. V gave up 5 bases and J gave up 10 bases; unmatched junction bases: 9. The length of the CDR3 is 14 residues. The CDR3 region has the DNA TGTGCCAGCAGTCCCTCCCCGACTAGCGGAGAGCAGTTCTTC. It is translated as CASSPSPTSGEQFF.

The sample holds a few counts of this clone. The CDR3 protein is CASSPPGRNTDTQYF. CDR3 nucleotides: TGTGCCAGCAGCCCACCGGGGCGGAACACAGATACGCAGTATTTT. The chain employs TRBV7-9 and TRBJ2-3, with D perhaps being TRBD1 or TRBD2 (5 bases each). Per germline, CDR1 SEHNR and CDR2 FQNEAQ (reference sequence). The CDR3 is 15 residues long. The V and J ends lost 5 bases and 2 bases respectively, with 14 bases between them.

This clone occurred once. This sequence joins TRBV18 and TRBJ2-2; D is possibly TRBD1 (6 bases). V lost 2 bases, J lost 1 base, and 8 bases lay in between. From germline, CDR1 is KGHSH and CDR2 LQKENI. CDR3 length: 15 residues. The CDR3 loop reads CASSPVDRNTGELFF. CDR3 coding DNA: TGTGCCAGCTCACCAGTGGACAGGAACACCGGGGAGCTGTTTTTT.

The chain recombines TRBV7-2 with TRBJ2-1, with D unresolved. The CDR3 covers 13 residues. Germline V gives CDR1 SGHTA, CDR2 FQGNSA. The ends were cut back, 1 base at V and 6 bases at J, with 7 bases in the middle. In DNA form, the CDR3 reads TGTGCCAGCAGCTTAGGGGTTCCCAATGAGCAGTTCTTC. Translating it yields CASSLGVPNEQFF.